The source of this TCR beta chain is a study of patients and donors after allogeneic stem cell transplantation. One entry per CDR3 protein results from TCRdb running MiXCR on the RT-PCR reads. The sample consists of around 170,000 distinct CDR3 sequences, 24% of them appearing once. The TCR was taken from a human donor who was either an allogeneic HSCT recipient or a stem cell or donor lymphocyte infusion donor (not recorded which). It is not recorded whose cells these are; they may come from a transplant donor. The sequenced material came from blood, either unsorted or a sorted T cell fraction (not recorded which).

DNA of the CDR3: TGCAGTGCTGCGGGGCCTAACTACGAGCAGTACTTC. The encoded protein is CSAAGPNYEQYF. V is TRBV20-1 and J is TRBJ2-7, with a tentative D call TRBD2 (6 bases). Trimming removed 5 bases at V and 3 bases at J, with 11 bases between. In germline, CDR1 is DFQATT, CDR2 SNEGSKA (reference sequence). The CDR3 spans 12 residues.